Listed below are T cell receptor beta chains from one sample, sequenced in a study of CD4+ T cells in melanoma. The table came from immunoSEQ multiplex PCR; TCRdb's copy has only in-frame clones and leaves some out. Found here are some 50,000 clones, approximately 89% of them singletons; the top ten hold roughly 10%. Sequencing was carried out using peripheral blood. These receptor sequences come from a human donor with melanoma. Each CDR3 is given with its conserved first and last residue. Each record gives: J gene, V gene, D gene, CDR3 protein. The D gene is left open where the match is weak.

J: TRBJ2-3
V: TRBV6-6
D: TRBD2
CDR3: CASSELAGGMDTQYF

J: TRBJ2-7
V: TRBV7-3
D: NA
CDR3: CASSARAEGFPYEQYF

J: TRBJ1-5
V: TRBV5-5
D: NA
CDR3: CASSFSSNQPQHF

J: TRBJ2-2
V: TRBV11-1
D: NA
CDR3: CASSLNSATGELFF

J: TRBJ1-5
V: TRBV7-8
D: TRBD1
CDR3: CASSGDRDQPQHF

J: TRBJ2-7
V: TRBV7-2
D: TRBD1
CDR3: CASSLRQGPYEQYF

J: TRBJ1-4
V: TRBV2
D: NA
CDR3: CASRTLTNEKLFF

J: TRBJ1-4
V: TRBV7-8
D: NA
CDR3: CASSSKEATNEKLFF

J: TRBJ2-1
V: TRBV20-1
D: NA
CDR3: CSARDGEQFF

J: TRBJ2-7
V: TRBV7-6
D: TRBD1
CDR3: CASSLTGTYEQYF

J: TRBJ2-3
V: TRBV14
D: TRBD1
CDR3: CASSQGVTGADTQYF

J: TRBJ2-4
V: TRBV15
D: NA
CDR3: CATSRDLGGFQYF

J: TRBJ2-7
V: TRBV7-9
D: NA
CDR3: CASIGISYEQYF

J: TRBJ2-7
V: TRBV6-6
D: NA
CDR3: CASSREQGYEQYF

J: TRBJ2-7
V: TRBV28
D: TRBD2
CDR3: CASSLSGGTSQYEQYF

J: TRBJ2-7
V: TRBV14
D: TRBD1
CDR3: CASGTGGAKYF

J: TRBJ1-2
V: TRBV6-5
D: TRBD1
CDR3: CASTTGTVNYGYTF

J: TRBJ2-3
V: TRBV5-1
D: NA
CDR3: CASSFGGATDTQYF

J: TRBJ2-3
V: TRBV7-8
D: TRBD1
CDR3: CASSRGQGSTDTQYF

J: TRBJ1-4
V: TRBV7-9
D: NA
CDR3: CASSPRGGRDEKLFF

J: TRBJ1-4
V: TRBV7-9
D: TRBD1
CDR3: CASSSSRRGLLSEKLFF

J: TRBJ1-2
V: TRBV2
D: NA
CDR3: CASRWTENYGYTF

J: TRBJ2-7
V: TRBV7-2
D: TRBD1
CDR3: CASSVNRGLYEQYF

J: TRBJ1-1
V: TRBV9
D: TRBD1
CDR3: CASSVGQGGTEAFF

J: TRBJ2-7
V: TRBV18
D: NA
CDR3: CASSPEGGYYEQYF

J: TRBJ2-5
V: TRBV7-9
D: NA
CDR3: CASSFRQPEGTQYF

J: TRBJ2-1
V: TRBV7-2
D: NA
CDR3: CASSLAGGHNEQFF

J: TRBJ2-7
V: TRBV4-1
D: TRBD1
CDR3: CASSQKEAPGTGWSEQYF

J: TRBJ2-7
V: TRBV5-1
D: NA
CDR3: CASSLGAGGDYEQYF

J: TRBJ2-2
V: TRBV28
D: NA
CDR3: CASSLLTATNTGELFF

J: TRBJ2-1
V: TRBV2
D: TRBD1
CDR3: CASMWDRPYNEQFF

J: TRBJ2-2
V: TRBV5-1
D: NA
CDR3: CASSLALQGTANTGELFF

J: TRBJ1-1
V: TRBV5-1
D: NA
CDR3: CASSGGKRPQEAFF